The rows below give T cell receptor beta chains drawn from one sample of a study of OX40 agonist ivuxolimab in advanced cancers. TCRdb's copy holds only in-frame clones and misses some; the assay was immunoSEQ multiplex PCR. Seen here are some 66,000 clones, 70% to 80% observed once, and the top ten hold over 1.5%. Sequencing was performed on CD4+ or CD8+ T cells sorted from blood, taken in a trial of the OX40 agonist ivuxolimab. These receptors all come from an adult with an advanced solid tumor such as melanoma, head and neck, liver or kidney cancer. Each CDR3 is given with its conserved first and last residue. Each record gives: V gene, J gene, D gene, CDR3 protein. D genes are given only for firm matches.

TRBV6-1	TRBJ1-2	-	CASSEDGGARNGYTF
TRBV10-3	TRBJ2-1	TRBD2	CAIKGLAGGNEQFF
TRBV5-1	TRBJ2-3	TRBD2	CASSILAGLTDTQYF
TRBV6-1	TRBJ1-1	TRBD1	CASSEGDRGPRRAFF
TRBV5-4	TRBJ2-3	-	CASSAGGDRGYDTQYF
TRBV5-1	TRBJ2-2	-	CASSPQATNTGELFF
TRBV10-3	TRBJ2-1	-	CAISEGTYYNEQFF
TRBV6-1	TRBJ1-2	-	CASMLGANYGYTF
TRBV18	TRBJ2-2	-	CASSPPSPTGNTGELFF
TRBV5-6	TRBJ1-5	TRBD1	CATGTGEYSNQPQHF
TRBV19	TRBJ2-7	TRBD2	CASSIRLAEPYNSYEQYF
TRBV7-2	TRBJ1-5	-	CASSLVSDPNQPQHF
TRBV19	TRBJ1-4	TRBD1	CASSQDREIIATNEKLFF
TRBV28	TRBJ2-7	TRBD2	CATLSSGRAPGYF
TRBV5-1	TRBJ1-2	-	CASSLEMAGHGYTF
TRBV4-1	TRBJ2-5	TRBD1	CASSPSDRVSETQYF
TRBV18	TRBJ2-1	-	CASSPGRDNEQFF
TRBV2	TRBJ2-4	TRBD1	CASSEARTGGSSKNIQYF
TRBV7-9	TRBJ1-2	-	CASSLALYTGNYGYTF
TRBV10-2	TRBJ2-2	TRBD1	CASSDLWTGSGELFF
TRBV10-3	TRBJ1-5	-	CAISEKKGGDQPQHF
TRBV30	TRBJ1-2	-	CAWEQGTGGYTF
TRBV19	TRBJ2-7	TRBD2	CASSPSGTSGSYEQYF
TRBV6-1	TRBJ1-6	-	CASTHTASNSPLHF
TRBV7-6	TRBJ2-1	-	CASSLPSLNNEQFF
TRBV5-1	TRBJ2-5	-	CASSLDGFEQETQYF
TRBV5-1	TRBJ2-6	-	CASSFGKSSGANVLTF
TRBV2	TRBJ2-6	-	CASSEEKAGANVLTF
TRBV6-5	TRBJ1-1	-	CASRGRGLEAFF
TRBV15	TRBJ2-7	TRBD1	CATSWDRDRDEQYF
TRBV5-6	TRBJ1-2	-	CASSHQGNDGYTF
TRBV10-3	TRBJ2-7	TRBD2	CAISEASGGSYEQYF